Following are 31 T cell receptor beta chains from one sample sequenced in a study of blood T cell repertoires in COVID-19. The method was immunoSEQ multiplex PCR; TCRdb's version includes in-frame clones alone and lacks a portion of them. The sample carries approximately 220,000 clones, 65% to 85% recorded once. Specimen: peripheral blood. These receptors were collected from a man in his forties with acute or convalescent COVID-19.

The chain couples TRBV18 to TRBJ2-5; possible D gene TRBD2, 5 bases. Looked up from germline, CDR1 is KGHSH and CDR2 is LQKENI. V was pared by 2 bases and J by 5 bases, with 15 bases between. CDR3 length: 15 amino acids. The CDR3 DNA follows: TGTGCCAGCTCACCAGGAGGTGCGAGGTGGGAGACCCAGTACTTC. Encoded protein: CASSPGGARWETQYF.

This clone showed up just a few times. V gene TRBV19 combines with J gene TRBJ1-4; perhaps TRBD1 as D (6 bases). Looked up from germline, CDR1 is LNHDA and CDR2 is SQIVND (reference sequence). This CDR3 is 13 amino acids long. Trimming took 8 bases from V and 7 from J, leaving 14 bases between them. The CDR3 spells CASGLGQTEKLFF. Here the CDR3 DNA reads TGTGCCAGTGGTTTGGGACAAACTGAAAAACTGTTTTTT. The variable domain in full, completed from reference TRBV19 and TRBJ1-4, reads DGGITQSPKYLFRKEGQNVTLSCEQNLNHDAMYWYRQDPGQGLRLIYYSQIVNDFQKGDIAEGYSVSREKKESFPLTVTSAQKNPTAFYLCASGLGQTEKLFFGSGTQLSVL.

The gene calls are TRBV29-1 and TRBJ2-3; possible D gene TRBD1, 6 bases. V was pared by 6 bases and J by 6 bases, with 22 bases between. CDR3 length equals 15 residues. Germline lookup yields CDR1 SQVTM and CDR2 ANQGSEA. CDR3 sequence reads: CSVAPGHPGYDTQYF. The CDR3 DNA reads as TGCAGCGTCGCACCGGGACACCCAGGTTATGATACGCAGTATTTT.

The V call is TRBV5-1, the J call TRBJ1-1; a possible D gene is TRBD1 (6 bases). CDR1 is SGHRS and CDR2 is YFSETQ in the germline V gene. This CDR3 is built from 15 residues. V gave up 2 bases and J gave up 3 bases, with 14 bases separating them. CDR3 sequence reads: CASSLESGAYTEAFF. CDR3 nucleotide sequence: TGCGCCAGCAGCTTAGAATCAGGGGCCTACACTGAAGCTTTCTTT.

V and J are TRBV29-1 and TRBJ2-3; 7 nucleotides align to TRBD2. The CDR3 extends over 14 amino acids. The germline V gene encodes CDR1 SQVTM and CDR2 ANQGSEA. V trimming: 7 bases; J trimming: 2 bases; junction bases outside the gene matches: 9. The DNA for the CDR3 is TGCAGCGCCGCGGCTAGCGGAAACACAGATACGCAGTATTTT. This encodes CSAAASGNTDTQYF.

The CDR3 spells CASSEAGGIYQPQHF. The CDR3 bases are TGTGCCAGCAGTGAAGCGGGAGGGATTTATCAGCCCCAGCATTTT. The chain links TRBV2 to TRBJ1-5; D is ambiguous. The V and J ends lost 0 bases and 5 bases respectively, with 11 bases between them. Germline loops: CDR1 SNHLY, CDR2 FYNNEI. The CDR3 length is 15 residues.

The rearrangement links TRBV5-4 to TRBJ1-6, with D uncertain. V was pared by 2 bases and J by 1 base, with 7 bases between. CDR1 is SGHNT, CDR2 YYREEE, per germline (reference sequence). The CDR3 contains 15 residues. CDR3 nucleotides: TGTGCCAGCAGCTTCACAGCTTCCTATAATTCACCCCTCCACTTT. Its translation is CASSFTASYNSPLHF.

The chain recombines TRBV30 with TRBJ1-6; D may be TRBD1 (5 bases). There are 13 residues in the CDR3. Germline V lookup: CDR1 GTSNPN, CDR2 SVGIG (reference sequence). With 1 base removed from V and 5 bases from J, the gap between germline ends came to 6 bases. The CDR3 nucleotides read TGTGCCTGGAGTGAACAGGATAATTCACCCCTCCACTTT. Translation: CAWSEQDNSPLHF.

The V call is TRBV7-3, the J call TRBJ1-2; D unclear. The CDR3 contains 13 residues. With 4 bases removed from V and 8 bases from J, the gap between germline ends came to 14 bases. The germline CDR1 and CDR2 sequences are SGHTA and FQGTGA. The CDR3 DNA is TGTGCCAGCAGCTCCCCCGGTGACGGGGGCTACACCTTC. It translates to CASSSPGDGGYTF.

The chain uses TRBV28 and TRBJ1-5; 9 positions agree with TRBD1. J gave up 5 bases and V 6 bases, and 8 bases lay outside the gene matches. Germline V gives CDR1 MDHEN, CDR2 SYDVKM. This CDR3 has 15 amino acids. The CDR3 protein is CASRGQGGSYQPQHF. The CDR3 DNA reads TGTGCCAGCAGGGGACAGGGAGGCTCTTATCAGCCCCAGCATTTT.

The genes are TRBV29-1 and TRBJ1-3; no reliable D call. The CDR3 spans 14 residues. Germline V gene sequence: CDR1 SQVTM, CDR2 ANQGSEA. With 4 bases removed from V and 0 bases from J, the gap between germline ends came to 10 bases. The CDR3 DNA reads TGCAGCGTTGGGGCTACCGGCTCTGGAAACACCATATATTTT. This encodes CSVGATGSGNTIYF. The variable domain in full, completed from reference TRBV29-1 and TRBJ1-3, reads SAVISQKPSRDICQRGTSLTIQCQVDSQVTMMFWYRQQPGQSLTLIATANQGSEATYESGFVIDKFPISRPNLTFSTLTVSNMSPEDSSIYLCSVGATGSGNTIYFGEGSWLTVV.

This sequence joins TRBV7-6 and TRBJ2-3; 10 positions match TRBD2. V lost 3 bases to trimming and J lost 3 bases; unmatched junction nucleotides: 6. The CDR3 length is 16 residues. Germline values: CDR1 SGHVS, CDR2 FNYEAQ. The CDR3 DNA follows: TGTGCCAGCAGCTTCTTAACTAGCGGGACAACAGATACGCAGTATTTT. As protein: CASSFLTSGTTDTQYF.

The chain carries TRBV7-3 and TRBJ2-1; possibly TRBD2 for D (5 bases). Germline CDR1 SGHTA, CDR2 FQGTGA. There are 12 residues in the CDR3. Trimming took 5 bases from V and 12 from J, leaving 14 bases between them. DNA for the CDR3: TGTGCCAGCAGCAACGGACTTGGTGGGCAGTTCTTC. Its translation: CASSNGLGGQFF.

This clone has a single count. The CDR3 region is CAASGTGDADTQYF. The CDR3 nucleotides read TGTGCCGCCTCCGGGACAGGGGACGCAGATACGCAGTATTTT. This chain links TRBV10-3 with TRBJ2-3; 10 bases fit TRBD1. Germline CDR1 reads ENHRY; CDR2 reads SYGVKD. This CDR3 is 14 amino acids long. The trim removed 11 bases at V and 4 bases at J, leaving 9 bases unmatched.

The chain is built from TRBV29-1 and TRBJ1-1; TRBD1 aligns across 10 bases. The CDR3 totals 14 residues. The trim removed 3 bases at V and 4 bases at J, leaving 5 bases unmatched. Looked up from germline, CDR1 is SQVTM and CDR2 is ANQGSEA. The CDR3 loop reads CSVDDRGQGTEAFF. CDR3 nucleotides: TGCAGCGTTGACGACAGGGGGCAAGGCACTGAAGCTTTCTTT.

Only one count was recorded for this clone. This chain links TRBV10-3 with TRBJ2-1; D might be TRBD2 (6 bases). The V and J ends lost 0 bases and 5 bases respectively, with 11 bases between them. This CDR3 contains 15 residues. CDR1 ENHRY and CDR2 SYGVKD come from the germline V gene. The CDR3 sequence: CAISESGSGNNEQFF. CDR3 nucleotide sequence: TGTGCCATCAGTGAGTCGGGTAGCGGCAACAATGAGCAGTTCTTC.

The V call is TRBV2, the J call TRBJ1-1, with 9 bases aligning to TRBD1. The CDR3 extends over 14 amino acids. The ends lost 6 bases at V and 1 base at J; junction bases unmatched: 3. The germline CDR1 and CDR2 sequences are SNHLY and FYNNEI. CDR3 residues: CASREQGANTEAFF. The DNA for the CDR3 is TGTGCCAGCAGGGAACAGGGGGCGAACACTGAAGCTTTCTTT. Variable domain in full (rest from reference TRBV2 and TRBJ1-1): EPEVTQTPSHQVTQMGQEVILRCVPISNHLYFYWYRQILGQKVEFLVSFYNNEISEKSEIFDDQFSVERPDGSNFTLKIRSTKLEDSAMYFCASREQGANTEAFFGQGTRLTVV.

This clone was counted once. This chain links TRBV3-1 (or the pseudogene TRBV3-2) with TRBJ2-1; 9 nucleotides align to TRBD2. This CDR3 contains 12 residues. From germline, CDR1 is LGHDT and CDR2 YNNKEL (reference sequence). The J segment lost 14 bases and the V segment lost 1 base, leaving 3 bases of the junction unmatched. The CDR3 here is CASSQAGLAKFF. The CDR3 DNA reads TGTGCCAGCAGCCAAGCGGGACTAGCTAAGTTCTTC.

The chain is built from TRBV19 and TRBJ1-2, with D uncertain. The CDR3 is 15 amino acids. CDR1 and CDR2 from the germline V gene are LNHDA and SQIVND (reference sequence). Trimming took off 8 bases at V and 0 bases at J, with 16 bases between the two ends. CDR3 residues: CASEAFAGANYGYTF. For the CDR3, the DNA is TGTGCCAGTGAGGCTTTCGCCGGAGCTAACTATGGCTACACCTTC.

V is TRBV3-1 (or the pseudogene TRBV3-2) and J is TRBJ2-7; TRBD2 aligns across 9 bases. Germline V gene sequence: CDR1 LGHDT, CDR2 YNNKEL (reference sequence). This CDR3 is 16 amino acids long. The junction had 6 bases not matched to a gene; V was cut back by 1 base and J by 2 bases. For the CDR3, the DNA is TGTGCCAGCAGCCAAGGGTCAGCGGGAGGCGCCTACGAGCAGTACTTC. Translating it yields CASSQGSAGGAYEQYF.

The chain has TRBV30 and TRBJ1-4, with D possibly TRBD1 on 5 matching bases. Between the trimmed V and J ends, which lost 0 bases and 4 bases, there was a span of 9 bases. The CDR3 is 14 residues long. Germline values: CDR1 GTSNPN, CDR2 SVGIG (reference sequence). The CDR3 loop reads CAWSVGQINEKLFF. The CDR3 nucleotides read TGTGCCTGGAGTGTGGGGCAGATTAATGAAAAACTGTTTTTT.

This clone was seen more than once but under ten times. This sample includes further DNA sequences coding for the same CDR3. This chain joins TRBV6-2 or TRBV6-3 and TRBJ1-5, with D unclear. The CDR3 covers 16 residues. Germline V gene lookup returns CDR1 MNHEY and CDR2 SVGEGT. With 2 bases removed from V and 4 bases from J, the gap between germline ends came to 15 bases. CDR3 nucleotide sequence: TGTGCCAGCAGTTACCCCCCGAGACGGGGAAATCAGCCCCAGCATTTT. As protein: CASSYPPRRGNQPQHF.

The DNA of the CDR3 is TGTGCCAGTACCCCAAGAGGGTTTTTAGACACTGAAGCTTTCTTT. Protein: CASTPRGFLDTEAFF. The V and J genes are TRBV19 and TRBJ1-1; no clear D gene. Germline CDR1 and CDR2: LNHDA and SQIVND (reference sequence). The CDR3 covers 15 residues. The V end was cut by 7 bases, the J end by 3 bases, with 18 bases between.

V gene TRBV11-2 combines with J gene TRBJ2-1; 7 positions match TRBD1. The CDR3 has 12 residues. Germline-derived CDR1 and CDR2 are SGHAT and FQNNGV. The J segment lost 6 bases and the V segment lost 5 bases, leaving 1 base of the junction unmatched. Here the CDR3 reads CASSGTVNEQFF. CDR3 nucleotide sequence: TGTGCCAGCAGCGGGACAGTCAATGAGCAGTTCTTC.

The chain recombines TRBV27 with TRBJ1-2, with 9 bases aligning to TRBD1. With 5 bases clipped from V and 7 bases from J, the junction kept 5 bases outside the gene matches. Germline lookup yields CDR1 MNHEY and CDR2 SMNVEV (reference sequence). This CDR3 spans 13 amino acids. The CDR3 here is CASSVTGGIGYTF. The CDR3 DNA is TGTGCCAGCAGTGTGACAGGGGGGATTGGCTACACCTTC.

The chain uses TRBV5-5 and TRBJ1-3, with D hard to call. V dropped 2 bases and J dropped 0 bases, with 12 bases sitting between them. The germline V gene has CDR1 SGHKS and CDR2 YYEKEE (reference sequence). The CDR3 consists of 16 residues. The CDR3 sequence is CASSLSHRDSGNTIYF. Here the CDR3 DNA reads TGTGCCAGCAGCTTATCCCACAGAGACTCTGGAAACACCATATATTTT.

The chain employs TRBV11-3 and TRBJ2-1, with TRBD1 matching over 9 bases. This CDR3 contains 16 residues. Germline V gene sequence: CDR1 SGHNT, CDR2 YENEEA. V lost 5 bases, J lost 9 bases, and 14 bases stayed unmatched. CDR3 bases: TGTGCCAGCAGCGGGCCTGTTGGACAGGGGTTAAGTGAGCAGTTCTTC. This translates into CASSGPVGQGLSEQFF.

CDR3 in amino acids: CASSRERVATYEQYF. For the CDR3, the DNA is TGTGCCAGCAGCCGAGAGCGGGTCGCCACCTACGAGCAGTACTTC. The V call is TRBV4-2, the J call TRBJ2-7; TRBD2 is a possible D gene (6 bases). The V gene's germline CDR1 is LGHNA and CDR2 YNFKEQ. The CDR3 consists of 15 residues. The V gene lost 4 bases and the J gene lost 2 bases, with 15 bases spanning the gap.

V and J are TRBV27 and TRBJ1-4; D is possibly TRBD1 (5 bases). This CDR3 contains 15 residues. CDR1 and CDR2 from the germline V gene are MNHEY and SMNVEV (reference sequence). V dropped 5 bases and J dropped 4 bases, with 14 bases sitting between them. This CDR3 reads CASSLLGGGNEKLFF. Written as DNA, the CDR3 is TGTGCCAGCAGTCTACTCGGGGGGGGTAATGAAAAACTGTTTTTT.

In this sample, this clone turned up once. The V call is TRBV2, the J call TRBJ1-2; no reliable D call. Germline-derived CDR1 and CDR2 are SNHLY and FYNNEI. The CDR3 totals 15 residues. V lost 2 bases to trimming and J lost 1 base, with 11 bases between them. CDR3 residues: CASSEYRDFNYGYTF. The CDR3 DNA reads TGTGCCAGCAGTGAATACCGGGATTTTAACTATGGCTACACCTTC.

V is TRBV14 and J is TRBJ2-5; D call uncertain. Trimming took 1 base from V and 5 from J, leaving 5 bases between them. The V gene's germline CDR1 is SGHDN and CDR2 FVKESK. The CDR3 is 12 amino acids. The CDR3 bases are TGTGCCAGCAGCCAAGCCTTGGAGACCCAGTACTTC. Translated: CASSQALETQYF.